The entry that follows covers one T cell receptor beta chain sequence. Its antigen is unidentified. V was clipped by 3 bases and J by 2 bases; unmatched bases: 0. CDR3 length: 14 amino acids. CDR1 is SGHTA, CDR2 FQGTGA, per germline. These data are taken from a study of shared clonotypes between healthy human individuals. General observations from the study: It was anticipated that sequencing depth would influence how many clonotypes donors shared.

Deep was the level used in running the assay. Sequencing was performed on unsorted PBMC DNA using ten immunoSEQ deep assay plates. Original processing notes: Without quality scores, immunoSEQ junctional reads could not be filtered like full-length reads. Here immunoSEQ multiplex PCR was the method, and the copy in TCRdb shows in-frame clones only, minus some. V and J calls and clone size are as listed in that table; D and trimming were resolved from the DNA. The repertoire includes approximately 500,000 clones, around 73% of them detected once, and 12% sits in the top ten. The chain uses TRBV7-3 and TRBJ2-7, with 11 bases matching TRBD1. Sequenced: PBMCs. This TCR came from a woman in her forties in good health. Some clones in this sample may be carry-over from other donors' samples. The CDR3 spells CASSLGQGAYEQYF. Here the CDR3 DNA reads TGTGCCAGCAGCTTGGGACAGGGGGCCTACGAGCAGTACTTC. The full variable domain, its missing parts supplied by reference TRBV7-3 and TRBJ2-7, is GAGVSQTPSNKVTEKGKYVELRCDPISGHTALYWYRQSLGQGPEFLIYFQGTGAADDSGLPNDRFFAVRPEGSVSTLKIQRTERGDSAVYLCASSLGQGAYEQYFGPGTRLTVT.